The source of this T cell receptor (delta chain) is a study of gamma-delta chains in newborns, infants, children. In the study overall: Microbial exposure reportedly drives polyclonal innate γδ T cell expansion after birth.

Note on this clone: A much more abundant neighbour one base away suggests this may be a read error.

TCRdb re-called the reads through CATT. In the table there are 1,500 to 2,000 delta-chain clones, 7.6% of which are singletons. Germline CDR1 GEAIGNYY, CDR2 EKD. V lost 4 bases and J lost 0; bases outside the gene matches: 6. The CDR3 contains 19 residues. J is TRDJ3 and V is TRDV2; TRDD3 aligns across 12 bases. Sequenced: blood. This TCR was sampled from a child who was a newborn, infant or young child, either healthy, febrile or measles-vaccinated (not recorded which). Here the CDR3 DNA reads TGTGCCTGTGATAGACTGGGGGATACCAGCTCCTGGGACACCCGACAGATGTTTTTC. Its protein product is CACDRLGDTSSWDTRQMFF.